A selection of T cell receptor beta chains follows, all from one sample in a study of blood T cell repertoires in COVID-19. Here immunoSEQ multiplex PCR was the method, and the copy in TCRdb shows in-frame clones only, minus some. Of about 140,000 clones detected, approximately 80% appear once; the ten largest clones hold around 6.8%. What was sequenced was peripheral blood. These TCRs come from a human donor in a cohort sampled during active COVID-19. Both conserved end residues are part of each CDR3. The order of the fields is clone size, J gene, V gene, CDR3 length, D gene, CDR3 protein, CDR3 DNA. The D gene is left open where the match is weak. Some rows have no size entry. The others give once, few or many, or a class for an expanded clone.

-,TRBJ1-2,TRBV2,14,-,CASSDASGMGGYTF,TGTGCCAGCAGTGATGCGTCAGGGATGGGGGGCTACACCTTC
-,TRBJ1-1,TRBV9,15,TRBD1,CASSSNPQGATEAFF,TGTGCCAGCAGCTCAAACCCACAGGGGGCCACTGAAGCTTTCTTT
once,TRBJ2-3,TRBV20-1,14,TRBD1,CSASQTGEGDTQYF,TGCAGTGCTAGTCAGACAGGGGAAGGGGATACGCAGTATTTT
-,TRBJ2-7,TRBV4-3,14,TRBD2,CASSRTSVGYEQYF,TGCGCCAGCAGCCGCACTAGCGTAGGTTACGAGCAGTACTTC
-,TRBJ2-5,TRBV3-1/TRBV3-2,16,TRBD1,CASSQLQGTSEETQYF,TGTGCCAGCAGCCAGTTACAGGGGACCTCAGAAGAGACCCAGTACTTC
-,TRBJ2-7,TRBV6-5,16,-,CASSYSPPDSIYEQYF,TGTGCCAGCAGTTACTCCCCCCCGGACAGCATCTACGAGCAGTACTTC
-,TRBJ2-7,TRBV18,14,TRBD1,CASSPGQDSYEQYF,TGTGCCAGCTCACCCGGACAGGATTCCTACGAGCAGTACTTC
many,TRBJ2-7,TRBV18,16,-,CASSPPGGPPPYEQYF,TGTGCCAGCTCACCACCGGGGGGACCTCCACCCTACGAGCAGTACTTC
once,TRBJ2-7,TRBV6-5,15,TRBD1,CASSWVGTGGYEQYF,TGTGCCAGCAGTTGGGTAGGGACAGGGGGATACGAGCAGTACTTC
-,TRBJ2-3,TRBV5-1,18,TRBD1,CASSLNPPGTGSTDTQYF,TGCGCCAGCAGCTTGAATCCCCCCGGGACAGGGAGCACAGATACGCAGTATTTT
-,TRBJ2-7,TRBV7-2,13,-,CASSLDPEAKQYF,TGTGCCAGCAGCTTAGATCCAGAGGCAAAGCAGTACTTC
-,TRBJ1-4,TRBV5-4,17,-,CASSSTGLGGLSEKLFF,TGTGCCAGCAGCTCGACCGGCCTGGGGGGGCTAAGTGAAAAACTGTTTTTT
-,TRBJ2-7,TRBV7-3,15,TRBD1,CASSPGQGGYYEQYF,TGTGCCAGCAGCCCAGGACAGGGGGGTTACTACGAGCAGTACTTC
-,TRBJ2-7,TRBV30,13,-,CAWRPRGKYEQYF,TGTGCCTGGAGGCCCCGGGGGAAGTACGAGCAGTACTTC
-,TRBJ2-2,TRBV3-1/TRBV3-2,14,-,CASSQDPVTGELFF,TGTGCCAGCAGCCAAGATCCCGTCACCGGGGAGCTGTTTTTT
-,TRBJ1-5,TRBV6-5,14,TRBD1,CAILDRRSNQPQHF,TGTGCCATCTTGGACAGGCGGAGCAATCAGCCCCAGCATTTT
once,TRBJ2-3,TRBV9,16,-,CASSQTGFPSTDTQYF,TGTGCCAGCAGCCAAACAGGGTTCCCCTCCACAGATACGCAGTATTTT
-,TRBJ2-5,TRBV7-9,14,TRBD2,CASSSLAGAETQYF,TGTGCCAGCAGCTCCCTAGCGGGGGCAGAGACCCAGTACTTC
-,TRBJ2-6,TRBV9,18,TRBD1,CASSPTLLRGPGANVLTF,TGTGCCAGCAGTCCTACACTCTTAAGGGGGCCTGGGGCCAACGTCCTGACTTTC
few,TRBJ2-7,TRBV5-6,15,TRBD1,CASSLVGQGLEEQYF,TGTGCCAGCAGCTTGGTGGGACAGGGATTGGAGGAGCAGTACTTC
once,TRBJ2-4,TRBV10-3,13,TRBD1,CAISESTGDIQYF,TGTGCCATCAGTGAGTCGACAGGGGACATTCAGTACTTC
-,TRBJ1-1,TRBV5-5,17,TRBD1,CASSLGQGGFGGTEAFF,TGTGCCAGCAGTCTCGGACAGGGCGGGTTCGGTGGCACTGAAGCTTTCTTT
-,TRBJ1-4,TRBV15,15,-,CATTKRAANNEKLFF,TGTGCCACCACCAAGCGGGCAGCCAACAATGAAAAACTGTTTTTT
-,TRBJ2-3,TRBV11-2,13,-,CASSLGGQNTQYF,TGTGCCAGCAGCTTAGGCGGTCAAAATACGCAGTATTTT
-,TRBJ1-2,TRBV28,15,TRBD1,CASSLPSTGVRGYTF,TGTGCCAGCAGTTTACCTTCGACAGGGGTAAGAGGCTACACCTTC
-,TRBJ2-5,TRBV7-6,15,TRBD1,CASSLEGQGWHSQYF,TGTGCCAGCAGCTTAGAGGGACAGGGGTGGCATTCCCAGTACTTC
few,TRBJ1-5,TRBV7-2,15,-,CASSLEPGYNQPQHF,TGTGCCAGCAGCTTAGAGCCGGGGTACAATCAGCCCCAGCATTTT
-,TRBJ2-5,TRBV29-1,12,TRBD1,CSASGTEETQYF,TGCAGCGCCTCCGGGACAGAAGAGACCCAGTACTTC
-,TRBJ2-1,TRBV3-1/TRBV3-2,15,TRBD1,CATSTGGLSYNEQFF,TGTGCCACGAGTACAGGGGGCTTATCCTACAATGAGCAGTTCTTC
few,TRBJ2-7,TRBV11-3,15,-,CASSLEGRVFDEQYF,TGTGCCAGCAGCTTAGAGGGCAGGGTTTTCGACGAGCAGTACTTC
-,TRBJ1-1,TRBV19,17,TRBD1,CASSPRTGGLDGSEAFF,TGTGCCAGTAGTCCCCGGACAGGTGGCTTAGATGGGTCTGAAGCTTTCTTT
-,TRBJ1-2,TRBV4-3,19,TRBD1,CASSQEQGTRLGANYGYTF,TGCGCCAGCAGCCAAGAACAGGGGACTCGCCTAGGGGCTAACTATGGCTACACCTTC
-,TRBJ2-7,TRBV7-9,14,-,CASSSNRDGTEQYF,TGTGCCAGCAGCTCGAACAGGGACGGAACGGAGCAGTACTTC
-,TRBJ2-7,TRBV7-2,16,TRBD2,CASSQPGLADSYEQYF,TGTGCCAGCAGCCAACCGGGACTAGCGGACTCCTACGAGCAGTACTTC
-,TRBJ2-3,TRBV4-1,17,-,CASSQVGTVGGADTQYF,TGCGCCAGCAGCCAAGTGGGGACAGTGGGGGGAGCGGATACGCAGTATTTT
-,TRBJ2-5,TRBV18,16,TRBD2,CASSPMIAGGQETQYF,TGTGCCAGCTCACCGATGATAGCGGGGGGGCAAGAGACCCAGTACTTC
-,TRBJ2-3,TRBV9,16,TRBD1,CASSVDNRGQEDTQYF,TGTGCCAGCAGCGTAGATAACAGGGGGCAGGAGGATACGCAGTATTTT
-,TRBJ2-1,TRBV4-3,15,-,CASSQDLRGAGEQFF,TGCGCCAGCAGCCAAGATCTCAGGGGGGCCGGCGAGCAGTTCTTC
-,TRBJ1-2,TRBV4-3,14,-,CASSQGWGQYGYTF,TGCGCCAGCAGCCAAGGATGGGGGCAATATGGCTACACCTTC
-,TRBJ1-2,TRBV12-3/TRBV12-4,13,-,CASSNSGGEGYTF,TGTGCCAGCAGCAACTCCGGGGGAGAGGGCTACACCTTC
-,TRBJ1-5,TRBV5-1,15,-,CASSLEGVSNQPQHF,TGCGCCAGCAGCTTGGAGGGGGTTAGCAATCAGCCCCAGCATTTT
-,TRBJ1-2,TRBV7-2,13,TRBD1,CASSPDRSYGYTF,TGTGCCAGCAGTCCGGACAGGTCCTATGGCTACACCTTC
-,TRBJ1-1,TRBV5-1,15,TRBD1,CASSSTSSGQRPAFF,TGCGCCAGCAGCTCGACCTCTTCGGGACAGAGGCCAGCTTTCTTT
-,TRBJ2-7,TRBV5-6,11,-,CASNFGGEQYF,TGTGCCAGCAACTTTGGCGGCGAGCAGTACTTC
-,TRBJ1-5,TRBV2,11,-,CASRFGGPQHF,TGTGCCAGCAGGTTCGGGGGGCCCCAGCATTTT
-,TRBJ1-2,TRBV19,12,-,CASMRHLYGYTF,TGTGCCAGTATGAGGCATCTTTATGGCTACACCTTC
-,TRBJ2-3,TRBV7-3,15,TRBD2,CASSRSGGSTDTQYF,TGTGCCAGCAGCCGTAGCGGGGGAAGCACAGATACGCAGTATTTT
-,TRBJ1-5,TRBV2,12,-,CASSVEGQPQHF,TGTGCCAGCAGTGTAGAGGGTCAGCCCCAGCATTTT
once,TRBJ1-3,TRBV9,16,-,CASSLEMRGSGNTIYF,TGTGCCAGCAGCCTTGAAATGCGGGGCTCGGGAAACACCATATATTTT
-,TRBJ1-4,TRBV12-3/TRBV12-4,12,TRBD1,CASRTGDEKLFF,TGTGCCAGCAGAACAGGGGACGAAAAACTGTTTTTT
-,TRBJ2-3,TRBV3-1/TRBV3-2,15,TRBD2,CASSRRVGGKDTQYF,TGTGCCAGCAGCCGAAGAGTGGGGGGGAAGGATACGCAGTATTTT
-,TRBJ1-2,TRBV12-3/TRBV12-4,13,-,CASSLYRNYGYTF,TGTGCCAGCAGTTTATATCGTAACTATGGCTACACCTTC
-,TRBJ1-1,TRBV7-9,14,-,CASSLAAQGYEAFF,TGTGCCAGCAGCTTAGCGGCACAGGGATATGAAGCTTTCTTT